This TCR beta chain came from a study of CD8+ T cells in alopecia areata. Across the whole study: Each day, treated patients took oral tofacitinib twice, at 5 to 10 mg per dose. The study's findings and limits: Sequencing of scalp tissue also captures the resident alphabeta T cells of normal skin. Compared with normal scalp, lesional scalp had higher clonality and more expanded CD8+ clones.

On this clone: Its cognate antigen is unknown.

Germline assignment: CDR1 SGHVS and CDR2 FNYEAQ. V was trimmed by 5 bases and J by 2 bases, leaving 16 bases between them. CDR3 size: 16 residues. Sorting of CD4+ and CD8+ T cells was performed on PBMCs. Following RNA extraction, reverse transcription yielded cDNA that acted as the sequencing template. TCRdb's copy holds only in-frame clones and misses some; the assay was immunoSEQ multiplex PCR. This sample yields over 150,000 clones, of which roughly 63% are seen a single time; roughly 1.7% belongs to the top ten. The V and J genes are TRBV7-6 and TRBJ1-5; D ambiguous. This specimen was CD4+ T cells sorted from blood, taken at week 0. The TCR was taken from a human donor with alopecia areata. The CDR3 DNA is TGTGCCAGCAGCCCTGTTATGGGGAGGGGCAATCAGCCCCAGCATTTT. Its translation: CASSPVMGRGNQPQHF.